Included here is one T cell receptor beta chain sequence, with context. This entry is derived from a study of PD-1 blockade in classical Hodgkin lymphoma. Every patient had relapsed following autologous stem cell transplantation, and cohorts differed in brentuximab vedotin exposure. Repertoires were generated with immunoSEQ multiplex PCR, while TCRdb's copy carries only in-frame clones and drops some. Among over 90,000 clones, roughly 87% were seen once, and the ten largest hold around 10%. The CDR3 spans 15 residues. Germline lookup yields CDR1 SEHNR and CDR2 FQNEAQ (reference sequence). V lost 4 bases, J lost 2 bases, and 6 bases stayed unmatched.

The J gene is TRBJ2-3, the V gene TRBV7-9; 7 bases map to TRBD2. The receptor was derived from a human donor with classical Hodgkin lymphoma. The material sequenced was peripheral blood mononuclear cells (PBMCs), taken before the second cycle of nivolumab. The CDR3, as DNA: TGTGCCAGCAGCTCCGGGGGGACTTACACAGATACGCAGTATTTT. Protein: CASSSGGTYTDTQYF.